The 13 T cell receptor beta chains listed next were all sequenced from one sample in a study of blood T cell repertoires in COVID-19. Sequencing used immunoSEQ multiplex PCR; TCRdb keeps in-frame clones, though not all of them. The sample records about 76,000 clones, over 70% being singletons. The sample taken for sequencing was peripheral blood. These receptor sequences come from a man in his fifties or sixties with active COVID-19.

The chain employs TRBV4-2 and TRBJ2-3; the D is unclear. The germline V gene encodes CDR1 LGHNA and CDR2 YNFKEQ. Trimming shortened V by 0 bases and J by 4 bases, and 14 bases separated the two germline ends. The CDR3 sequence is 16 residues long. The CDR3 region is CASSQEVGRRADTQYF. As DNA, the CDR3 is TGTGCCAGCAGCCAAGAGGTGGGCCGGCGCGCAGATACGCAGTATTTT.

V usage is TRBV4-2 and J usage is TRBJ2-7; TRBD1 agrees at 7 bases. The trim removed 2 bases at V and 3 bases at J, leaving 4 bases unmatched. The CDR3 spans 14 residues. The germline CDR1 and CDR2 sequences are LGHNA and YNFKEQ. The CDR3 nucleotides read TGTGCCAGCAGCCAAATAGCAGGGGGCTACGAGCAGTACTTC. Its protein product is CASSQIAGGYEQYF.

The chain couples TRBV5-1 to TRBJ2-7; TRBD1 agrees at 12 bases. CDR1 is SGHRS, CDR2 YFSETQ, per germline. The junction had 8 bases not matched to a gene; V was cut back by 4 bases and J by 9 bases. This CDR3 has 14 residues. In DNA form, the CDR3 reads TGCGCCAGCAGCCCGGGACAGGGGGCGTCCGGGCAGTACTTC. This sequence encodes CASSPGQGASGQYF.

This clone was seen only a few times. CDR3 sequence: CASSDEADGSPLHF. CDR3 in DNA: TGTGCCAGCAGTGATGAGGCAGACGGGTCACCCCTCCACTTT. The V gene is TRBV2, the J gene TRBJ1-6; D is unresolved. The V and J ends lost 3 bases and 10 bases respectively, with 13 bases between them. The CDR3 extends over 14 amino acids. Germline V lookup: CDR1 SNHLY, CDR2 FYNNEI.

V usage is TRBV5-1 and J usage is TRBJ1-5; D is uncertain. The CDR3 sequence is 15 residues long. Germline V gene data show CDR1 as SGHRS and CDR2 as YFSETQ. With 0 bases removed from V and 2 bases from J, the gap between germline ends came to 9 bases. DNA for the CDR3: TGCGCCAGCAGCTTGGATGGGCAGGGCAATCAGCCCCAGCATTTT. Translation gives CASSLDGQGNQPQHF.

The chain recombines TRBV28 with TRBJ1-1, with D uncertain. The CDR3 is made up of 13 amino acids. The germline gives CDR1 MDHEN, CDR2 SYDVKM. The ends were cut back, 6 bases at V and 6 bases at J, with 14 bases in the middle. For the CDR3, the DNA is TGTGCCAGCAGCCGCACAAGGGAGGCTGAAGCTTTCTTT. It specifies CASSRTREAEAFF.

This clone turned up a few times. The chain links TRBV7-3 to TRBJ2-7, with TRBD1 matching over 9 bases. The CDR3 loop spans 14 amino acids. Germline V gene lookup returns CDR1 SGHTA and CDR2 FQGTGA. The V gene end was trimmed by 6 bases and the J gene end by 6 bases; junction bases not matched to a gene: 9. CDR3 sequence: CASSRTGVIGEQYF. CDR3 in DNA: TGTGCCAGCAGTCGGACAGGGGTAATAGGCGAGCAGTACTTC.

The count of this clone is one. V gene TRBV24-1 combines with J gene TRBJ1-2, with unresolved D. Germline CDR1 and CDR2: KGHDR and SFDVKD. The V gene lost 3 bases and the J gene lost 4 bases, with 11 bases spanning the gap. This CDR3 contains 14 residues. Written as DNA, the CDR3 is TGTGCCACCAGTGATGCCAAGCCGGGCTATGGCTACACCTTC. Protein product: CATSDAKPGYGYTF.

The V call is TRBV19, the J call TRBJ2-7; tentative D call: TRBD1 (5 bases). V was trimmed by 6 bases and J by 2 bases, leaving 17 bases between them. The CDR3 runs 15 residues. In germline, CDR1 is LNHDA, CDR2 SQIVND (reference sequence). CDR3 amino acids: CASSTPRGRTYEQYF. The CDR3 nucleotides read TGTGCCAGTAGCACGCCTAGGGGCCGTACCTACGAGCAGTACTTC. The full variable domain, in which reference TRBV19 and TRBJ2-7 provide the parts outside the CDR3, is DGGITQSPKYLFRKEGQNVTLSCEQNLNHDAMYWYRQDPGQGLRLIYYSQIVNDFQKGDIAEGYSVSREKKESFPLTVTSAQKNPTAFYLCASSTPRGRTYEQYFGPGTRLTVT.

The V call is TRBV6-2 or TRBV6-3, the J call TRBJ1-5, with 9 bases identical to TRBD1. The CDR3 consists of 17 residues. V trimming: 5 bases; J trimming: 6 bases; junction bases outside the gene matches: 14. Germline lookup yields CDR1 MNHEY and CDR2 SVGEGT. The CDR3 loop is CASSPGTGRPPVQPQHF. The DNA for the CDR3 is TGTGCCAGCAGTCCCGGGACAGGGAGGCCCCCGGTTCAGCCCCAGCATTTT.

In its sample, this clone was seen a few times. This chain links TRBV7-2 with TRBJ1-5, with D possibly matching TRBD1 (5 bases). The CDR3 length is 12 residues. With 3 bases removed from V and 9 bases from J, the gap between germline ends came to 9 bases. Germline CDR1 reads SGHTA; CDR2 reads FQGNSA. This CDR3 reads CASSFPGGPQHF. CDR3 in DNA: TGTGCCAGCAGCTTCCCCGGGGGGCCCCAGCATTTT.

This chain connects TRBV4-1 to TRBJ1-2; TRBD1 agrees at 8 bases. V was pared by 11 bases and J by 4 bases, with 15 bases of the junction left unmatched. This CDR3 is built from 15 residues. The germline V gene encodes CDR1 MGHRA and CDR2 YSYEKL. The CDR3 is CAARAGGWGGYGYTF. DNA for the CDR3: TGCGCCGCGAGGGCAGGGGGCTGGGGAGGCTATGGCTACACCTTC.

V gene TRBV25-1 combines with J gene TRBJ2-7, with 15 bases lining up with TRBD2. The ends lost 2 bases at V and 2 bases at J; junction bases unmatched: 7. The CDR3 consists of 18 residues. Germline CDR1 and CDR2: MGHDK and SYGVNS. CDR3 in DNA: TGTGCCAGCAGTGAAGCCCGGACTAGCGGGGGGGCCCCCTACGAGCAGTACTTC. It is translated as CASSEARTSGGAPYEQYF.